This T cell receptor beta chain came from a study of CD8+CD57+ T cells in acquired aplastic anemia. V gave up 5 bases and J gave up 0 bases, with 14 bases separating them. CDR1 is LNHDA and CDR2 is SQIVND in the germline V gene (reference sequence). The CDR3 contains 16 residues. This clonotype was counted ten times or more. Genomic DNA provided the template from which TCR beta VDJ and CDR3 profiles were obtained. Via MiXCR, TCRdb re-called the reads, giving one row per CDR3 protein. Of fewer than 250,000 distinct CDR3 sequences in the sample, approximately 50% were seen once. The authors sequenced patients whose flow cytometry had shown CD8+CD57+ cell expansion. Blood was sampled before the patients had received any therapy.

The chain joins TRBV19 to TRBJ1-3; D is unclear. The receptor was derived from a human donor with aplastic anemia. What was sequenced was sorted CD4+, CD8+, or CD8+CD57+ T cells (not recorded which) from PBMCs. The CDR3 coding sequence is TGTGCCAGTAGTCTCTCGGATTACTACTCTGGAAACACCATATATTTT. Its translation is CASSLSDYYSGNTIYF.